This entry features one T cell receptor beta chain sequence. What it binds is not known. The sample is drawn from a study of blood T cells in healthy people across ages. Overall study results and limits: It was the long-lived donors that had more naive CD4+ cells and higher diversity than aged donors. What prevented conclusive comparison of naive and antigen-experienced cells was that PBMCs were unsorted. Per million T cells, TCR beta diversity dropped roughly linearly as age increased.

A second PCR, run for roughly 7 to 12 cycles, used a sample-barcoded 5' primer plus a J-beta primer mix. Through a template-switch adaptor with 12 random nucleotides, each cDNA molecule received a tag. MiXCR, applied by TCRdb to the 5' RACE reads, yields one record per CDR3 protein. The data show around 1,500,000 distinct CDR3 sequences, with around two fifths seen just once and 7.9% held by the top ten. The CDR3 totals 15 residues. CDR1 is SGHTA and CDR2 is FQGTGA in the germline V gene. Trimming stripped 5 bases from V and 4 bases from J, with 15 bases between. This sequence joins TRBV7-3 and TRBJ2-1, with D tentatively TRBD2 (6 bases). The sequencing sample was made of blood. This TCR was sampled from a woman aged 18-30 years in good health. The CDR3 here is CASSTSPYPYNEQFF. In DNA form, the CDR3 reads TGTGCCAGCAGCACTAGCCCATACCCGTACAATGAGCAGTTCTTC. The variable domain in full, with the rest retrieved from reference TRBV7-3 and TRBJ2-1, is GAGVSQTPSNKVTEKGKYVELRCDPISGHTALYWYRQSLGQGPEFLIYFQGTGAADDSGLPNDRFFAVRPEGSVSTLKIQRTERGDSAVYLCASSTSPYPYNEQFFGPGTRLTVL.